This T cell receptor beta chain was documented in a study of blood T cells in healthy people across ages. A second roughly 6 to 11 cycle PCR used barcoded and J-beta primers. TCRdb processed the 5' RACE reads anew with MiXCR; each CDR3 protein has one entry. The profile shows some 290,000 distinct CDR3 sequences, roughly 27% of them singletons. Material for sequencing was blood. The source of this sequence is a woman aged 70-85 years in good health.

This CDR3 is CASSLWPGNYEQYF. The CDR3 DNA reads as TGTGCCAGCAGCTTATGGCCAGGCAACTACGAGCAGTACTTC. The chain is built from TRBV13 and TRBJ2-1; D uncertain. Judging by the DNA end, TRBJ2-7 fits better; the J call may be wrong. Germline CDR1 PRHDT, CDR2 FYEKMQ (reference sequence). This CDR3 spans 14 amino acids.